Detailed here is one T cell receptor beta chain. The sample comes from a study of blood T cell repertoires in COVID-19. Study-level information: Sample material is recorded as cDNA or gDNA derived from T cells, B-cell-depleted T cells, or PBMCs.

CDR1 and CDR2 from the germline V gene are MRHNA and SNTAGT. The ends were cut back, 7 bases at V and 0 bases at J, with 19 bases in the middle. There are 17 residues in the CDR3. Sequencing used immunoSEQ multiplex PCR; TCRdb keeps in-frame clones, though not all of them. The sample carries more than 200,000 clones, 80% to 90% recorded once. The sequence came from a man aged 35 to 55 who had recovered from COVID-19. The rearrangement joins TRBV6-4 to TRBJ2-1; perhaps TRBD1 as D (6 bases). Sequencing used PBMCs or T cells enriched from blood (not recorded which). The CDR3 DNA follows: TGTGCCAGCATCGACTCCGGGACAACAAGCTCCTACAATGAGCAGTTCTTC. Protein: CASIDSGTTSSYNEQFF.